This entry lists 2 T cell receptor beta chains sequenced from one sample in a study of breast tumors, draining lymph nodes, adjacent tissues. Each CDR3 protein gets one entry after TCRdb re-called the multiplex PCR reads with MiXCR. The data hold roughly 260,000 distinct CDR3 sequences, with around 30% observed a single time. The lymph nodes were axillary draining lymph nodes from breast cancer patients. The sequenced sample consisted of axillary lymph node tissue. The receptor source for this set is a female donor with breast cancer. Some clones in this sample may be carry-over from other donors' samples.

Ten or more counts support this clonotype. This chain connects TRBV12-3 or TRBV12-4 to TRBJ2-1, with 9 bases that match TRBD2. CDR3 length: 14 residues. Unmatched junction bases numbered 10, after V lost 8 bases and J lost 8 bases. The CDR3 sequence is CASGIPGLAHEQFF. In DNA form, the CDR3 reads TGTGCCAGCGGGATACCGGGACTAGCTCATGAGCAGTTCTTC.

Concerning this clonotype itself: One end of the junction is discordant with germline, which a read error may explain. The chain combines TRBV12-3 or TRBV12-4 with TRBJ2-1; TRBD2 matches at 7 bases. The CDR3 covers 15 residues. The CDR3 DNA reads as TGCGCCAGCAGTTTAGGCCTAGCGGAGGGTCATGGGCAGTTCTTC. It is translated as CASSLGLAEGHGQFF.